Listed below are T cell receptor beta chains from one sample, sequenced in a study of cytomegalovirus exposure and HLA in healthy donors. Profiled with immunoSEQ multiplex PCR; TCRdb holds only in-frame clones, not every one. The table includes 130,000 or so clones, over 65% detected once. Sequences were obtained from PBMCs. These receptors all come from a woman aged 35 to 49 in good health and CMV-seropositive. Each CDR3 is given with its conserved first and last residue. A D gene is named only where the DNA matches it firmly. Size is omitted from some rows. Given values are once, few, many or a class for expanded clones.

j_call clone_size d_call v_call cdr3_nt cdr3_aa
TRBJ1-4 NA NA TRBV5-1 TGCGCCAGCAGCTTAAAGGGGGATGGAATTGAAAAACTGTTTTTT CASSLKGDGIEKLFF
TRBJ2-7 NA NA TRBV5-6 TGTGCCAGCAGGTTCAACAGGGACGAGCAGTACTTC CASRFNRDEQYF
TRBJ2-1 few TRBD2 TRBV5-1 TGCGCCAGCAAAATAGGGACTAGCGGGAACAATGAGCAGTTCTTC CASKIGTSGNNEQFF
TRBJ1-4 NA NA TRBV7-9 TGTGCGGGGACACAGGGATCTAATGAAAAACTGTTTTTT CAGTQGSNEKLFF
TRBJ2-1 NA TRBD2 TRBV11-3 TGTGCCAGCAGCTCTAGCGGGGGGGCCGGGGATGAGCAGTTCTTC CASSSSGGAGDEQFF
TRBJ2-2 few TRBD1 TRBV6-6 TGTGCCAGCAGCTCGAGCGGGACAGGGGGCCCCGGGGAGCTGTTTTTT CASSSSGTGGPGELFF
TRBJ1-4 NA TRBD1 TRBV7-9 TGTGCCAGCAGCTCCGGACAGGGCCTGGTAGAAAAACTGTTTTTT CASSSGQGLVEKLFF
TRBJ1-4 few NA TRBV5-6 TGTGCCAGCAGCTTAACGGATGAAAAACTGTTTTTT CASSLTDEKLFF
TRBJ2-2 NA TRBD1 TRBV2 TGTGCCAGCAGCGGACAGGGGATCGGGGAGCTGTTTTTT CASSGQGIGELFF
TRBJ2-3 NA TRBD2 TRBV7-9 TGTGCCAGCAGCAGACGGACTAGCGGGCGTAGCACAGATACGCAGTATTTT CASSRRTSGRSTDTQYF
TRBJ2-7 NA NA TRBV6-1 TGTGCCAGCAGTTTCCCGAGGTGGGAGAAAGACGAGCAGTACTTC CASSFPRWEKDEQYF
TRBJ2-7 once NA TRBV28 TGTGCCAGCAGTTCGCCGGGGGAGCAGTACTTC CASSSPGEQYF
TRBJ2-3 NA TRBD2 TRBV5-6 TGTGCCAGCAGCTCCCCGGGACTAGCGGGATTGAGCACAGATACGCAGTATTTT CASSSPGLAGLSTDTQYF
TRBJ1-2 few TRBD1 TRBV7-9 TGTGCCAGCAGCCTACAGGGGGCAGGGGGCTACACCTTC CASSLQGAGGYTF
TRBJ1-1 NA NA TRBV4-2 TGTGCCAGCAGCCAAGTTAAGACCCAGGTACAGGCGGACACTGAAGCTTTCTTT CASSQVKTQVQADTEAFF
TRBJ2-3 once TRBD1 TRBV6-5 TGTGCCAGCAGTCGCCAGGACAGGGTTGCAGATACGCAGTATTTT CASSRQDRVADTQYF
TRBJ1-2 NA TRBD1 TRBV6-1 TGTGCCAGCAGTGAGGGGACAGGGGGATACTATGGCTACACCTTC CASSEGTGGYYGYTF
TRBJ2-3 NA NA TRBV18 TGTGCCAGCTCACCCTCAGTCCGCGATACGCAGTATTTT CASSPSVRDTQYF
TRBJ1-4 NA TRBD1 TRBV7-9 TGTGCCAGCAGCTGGGGGACAGGGGATAATGAAAAACTGTTTTTT CASSWGTGDNEKLFF
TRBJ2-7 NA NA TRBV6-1 TGTGCCAGCAGTCTCGGGTACTACTCCTACGAGCAGTACTTC CASSLGYYSYEQYF
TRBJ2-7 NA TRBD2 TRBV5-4 TGTGCCAGCAGCTTAGGGAGAGCGGGAGTTTACGAGCAGTACTTC CASSLGRAGVYEQYF
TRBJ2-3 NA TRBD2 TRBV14 TGTGCCAGCAGCCAAGTCGCCGGGACTAGCGGGAGCATGTGGACAGATACGCAGTATTTT CASSQVAGTSGSMWTDTQYF
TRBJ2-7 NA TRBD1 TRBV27 TGTGCCAGCAGTAAGGGGGCCGAGCAGTACTTC CASSKGAEQYF
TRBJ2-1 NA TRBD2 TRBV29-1 TGCAGCGTTGAAGATCGACTAGCGGGAGACGGTGAGCAGTTCTTC CSVEDRLAGDGEQFF
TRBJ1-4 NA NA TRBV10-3 TGTGCCATCAGTTCGATTCCCCGGGGGGAAAAACTGTTTTTT CAISSIPRGEKLFF
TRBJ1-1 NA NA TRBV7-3 TGTGCCAGCAGCTTAACGGCCGACAGCGGGACTGAAGCTTTCTTT CASSLTADSGTEAFF
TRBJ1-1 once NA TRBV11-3 TGTGCCAGCAGCTGGATACGGGGGAACACTGAAGCTTTCTTT CASSWIRGNTEAFF
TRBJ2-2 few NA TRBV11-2 TGTGCCAGCAGCTTAGATAAAGGGGAGCTGTTTTTT CASSLDKGELFF
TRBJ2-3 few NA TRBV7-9 TGTGCCAGCAGCCCCCGGGCGGGTTCTCGCACAGATACGCAGTATTTT CASSPRAGSRTDTQYF
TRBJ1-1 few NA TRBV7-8 TGTGCCAGCAGCGAACAGGCCCACACTGAAGCTTTCTTT CASSEQAHTEAFF
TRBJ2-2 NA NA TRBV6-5 TGTGCCAGCACGGCGGACACCGGGGAGCTGTTTTTT CASTADTGELFF
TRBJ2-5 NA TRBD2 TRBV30 TGTGCCTCGCGGGACTACAAAGAGACCCAGTACTTC CASRDYKETQYF
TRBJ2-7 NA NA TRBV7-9 TGTTCCTTTGGACACGGAGATTACGAGCAGTACTTC CSFGHGDYEQYF
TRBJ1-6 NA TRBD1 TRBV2 TGTGCCAGCAAAGGGACAGATGAGGTGGGGGTGGGTTCACCCCTCCACTTT CASKGTDEVGVGSPLHF
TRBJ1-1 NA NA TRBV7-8 TGTGCCAGCAGTTCTGAGTACTCTGAAGCTTTCTTT CASSSEYSEAFF
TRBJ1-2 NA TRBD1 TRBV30 TGTGCCTGGAGTTCCCCAGACAGGGTATATGGCTACACCTTC CAWSSPDRVYGYTF
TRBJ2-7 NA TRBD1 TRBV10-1 TGCGCCAGCAGTGCTACCGGGACAGGGGATCCCTACGAGCAGTACTTC CASSATGTGDPYEQYF
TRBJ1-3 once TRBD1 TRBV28 TGTGCCATCTACAAAGGGCAGGGGGCTGGAAACACCATATATTTT CAIYKGQGAGNTIYF
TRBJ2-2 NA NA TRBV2 TGTGCCAGCAGTGAGGGCAGGTACACCGGGGAGCTGTTTTTT CASSEGRYTGELFF
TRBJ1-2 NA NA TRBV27 TGTGCCAGCAGTTTAGGAACAGGTTATGGCTACACCTTC CASSLGTGYGYTF
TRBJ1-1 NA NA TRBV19 TGTGCCAGTAGTATGGGGGCAGTGAACACTGAAGCTTTCTTT CASSMGAVNTEAFF
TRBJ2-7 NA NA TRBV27 TGTGCCAGCAGCCAGAGCCACAGGGATTACGAGCAGTACTTC CASSQSHRDYEQYF
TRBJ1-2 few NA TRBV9 TGTGCCAGCAGCGCCGCCTGGGGGGGCGCGAGTAACTATGGCTACACCTTC CASSAAWGGASNYGYTF
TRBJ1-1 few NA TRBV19 TGTGCCAGTAGTCTACCACAGGGAATAAGCACTGAAGCTTTCTTT CASSLPQGISTEAFF
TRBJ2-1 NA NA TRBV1 NA CTSSQGVGLWGQGTLGYNEQFF
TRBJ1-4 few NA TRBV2 TGTGCCAGCAGTGAAGACTGGGGGCAGAGTGAAAAACTGTTTTTT CASSEDWGQSEKLFF
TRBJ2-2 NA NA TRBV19 TGTGCCAGTAGTACCTCCGGAGATAACACCGGGGAGCTGTTTTTT CASSTSGDNTGELFF
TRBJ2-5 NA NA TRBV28 TGTGCCAGCATTCAGGGGGGAGAGGGAGAGACCCAGTACTTC CASIQGGEGETQYF
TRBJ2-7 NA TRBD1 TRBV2 TGTGCCAGCCCTTACAGGGGCTTCTACGAGCAGTACTTC CASPYRGFYEQYF
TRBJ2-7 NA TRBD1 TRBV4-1 TGCGCCAGCAGCCCAACAGGGGTTGGGGACGAGCAGTACTTC CASSPTGVGDEQYF
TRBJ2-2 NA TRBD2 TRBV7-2 TGTGCCAGCAGCCCATCCGGACTAGCGGGAGTGGCCGGGGAGCTGTTTTTT CASSPSGLAGVAGELFF
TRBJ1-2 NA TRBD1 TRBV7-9 TGTGCCATACAGGGGGTGGGGAGCCCTCCGAGGGAAAACTATGGCTACACCTTC CAIQGVGSPPRENYGYTF
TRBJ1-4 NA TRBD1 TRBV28 TGTGCCAGCAGTCTCGGGACAGTCGGAGCCGATTTT CASSLGTVGADF
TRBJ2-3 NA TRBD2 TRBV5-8 TGTGCCAGCAGCTTGGGGGGTAGCGGGAAATGGCATACGCAGTATTTT CASSLGGSGKWHTQYF
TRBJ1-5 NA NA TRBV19 TGTGCCACCAACGGACAAGCTAATCAGCCCCAGCATTTT CATNGQANQPQHF
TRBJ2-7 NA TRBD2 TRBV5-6 TGTGCCAGCAGCCGCCGGACCCTAGCGGGAAATCACGAGCAGTACTTC CASSRRTLAGNHEQYF
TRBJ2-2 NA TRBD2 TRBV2 TGTGCCAGCAGCCCCGGACTAGCGAACACCGGGGAGCTGTTTTTT CASSPGLANTGELFF
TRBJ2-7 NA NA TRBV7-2 TGTGCCAGCAGCTCCATGTACGAGCAGTACTTC CASSSMYEQYF